This is a list of T cell receptor beta chains from one sample in a study of shared clonotypes between healthy human individuals. The protocol was immunoSEQ multiplex PCR, while the TCRdb copy is restricted to in-frame clones and leaves out a portion. Of roughly 2.5 million clones listed, around 90% are singletons. Sequenced input: naive CD4+ T cells sorted from blood. The receptor source for this set is a man aged 18-30 years in good health. Both conserved end residues are part of each CDR3. Each record gives: clone size, D gene, V gene, J gene, CDR3 protein, CDR3 DNA. The D gene is left open where the match is weak. Expanded clones get a size class; other rows say once, few or many, or leave the size out.

-	-	TRBV7-2	TRBJ2-1	CASSLDGVGGDVFF	TGTGCCAGCAGCTTAGATGGAGTGGGCGGGGACGTGTTCTTC
-	-	TRBV4-1	TRBJ2-7	CASSQEAGRGYEQYF	TGCGCCAGCAGCCAAGAAGCCGGGAGAGGCTACGAGCAGTACTTC
-	TRBD2	TRBV10-2	TRBJ2-1	CASSDGLAGAQVFF	TGCGCCAGCAGTGACGGGTTAGCGGGGGCACAAGTCTTCTTC
-	TRBD2	TRBV12-5	TRBJ2-2	CASGLVRGSGTWNTGELFF	TGTGCTAGTGGTTTGGTACGGGGTAGCGGGACTTGGAACACCGGGGAGCTGTTTTTT
-	-	TRBV6-5	TRBJ2-7	CASSYSLVAEREQYF	TGTGCCAGCAGTTACTCTTTGGTGGCGGAGCGCGAGCAGTACTTC
-	TRBD2	TRBV5-4	TRBJ2-7	CASSRGLAGVGGEQYF	TGTGCCAGCAGCCGAGGACTAGCGGGAGTTGGCGGCGAGCAGTACTTC
-	-	TRBV5-1	TRBJ2-3	CASSLAEDTQYF	TGCGCCAGCAGCTTGGCCGAGGATACGCAGTATTTT
-	TRBD2	TRBV7-3	TRBJ2-2	CASSPGLAGAGELFF	TGTGCCAGCAGCCCGGGACTAGCGGGGGCCGGGGAGCTGTTTTTT
-	TRBD1	TRBV7-6	TRBJ2-5	CASSPGTGQETQYF	TGTGCCAGCAGCCCAGGGACAGGGCAAGAGACCCAGTACTTC
-	-	TRBV7-5	TRBJ1-1	CASSLDLTAEAFF	TGTGCCAGCAGCTTAGATCTAACTGCTGAAGCTTTCTTT
-	-	TRBV7-2	TRBJ2-1	CASSLAVGGKYNEQFF	TGTGCCAGCAGCTTAGCAGTTGGCGGGAAGTACAATGAGCAGTTCTTC
few	-	TRBV30	TRBJ1-1	CAWSSSGTLNTEAFF	TGTGCCTGGTCTTCGTCCGGGACGCTGAACACTGAAGCTTTCTTT
-	-	TRBV27	TRBJ2-7	CASSLGPQGPGYF	TGTGCCAGCAGTTTAGGGCCTCAGGGCCCGGGGTACTTC
-	-	TRBV6-5	TRBJ1-1	CASSVDGDEAFF	TGTGCCAGCAGCGTCGACGGAGATGAAGCTTTCTTT
-	-	TRBV18	TRBJ2-5	CASSPLANVETQYF	TGTGCCAGCTCACCACTCGCGAACGTGGAGACCCAGTACTTC
once	-	TRBV21-1	TRBJ2-3	CASSMGDGAQYF	TGTGCCAGCAGCATGGGGGATGGGGCGCAGTATTTT
-	-	TRBV19	TRBJ1-2	CASSGENANYGYTF	TGTGCCAGTAGCGGGGAAAATGCTAACTATGGCTACACCTTC
-	TRBD2	TRBV19	TRBJ2-7	CASSISLAGGRGEQYF	TGTGCCAGTAGTATTTCTCTAGCGGGGGGCCGAGGCGAGCAGTACTTC
-	TRBD2	TRBV11-2	TRBJ2-1	CASSFSGGYNEQFF	TGTGCCAGCAGCTTCAGCGGGGGTTACAATGAGCAGTTCTTC
-	TRBD2	TRBV5-1	TRBJ2-5	CASSIAGFQETQYF	TGCGCCAGCAGCATAGCGGGATTCCAAGAGACCCAGTACTTC
-	TRBD1	TRBV11-2	TRBJ1-6	CASSPQNGQAGSPLHF	TGTGCCAGCAGCCCCCAAAACGGACAGGCTGGCTCACCCCTCCACTTT
-	-	TRBV4-3	TRBJ1-5	CASSQDAGTVNQPQHF	TGCGCCAGCAGCCAAGATGCGGGAACAGTGAATCAGCCCCAGCATTTT
once	-	TRBV7-8	TRBJ1-5	CASSLVGFDQPQHF	TGTGCCAGCAGCTTAGTGGGGTTTGACCAGCCCCAGCATTTT
-	-	TRBV7-3	TRBJ1-4	CASQPSGAEGEKLFF	TGTGCCAGCCAACCTTCAGGGGCGGAGGGTGAAAAACTGTTTTTT
-	-	TRBV28	TRBJ2-3	CASSARGRGGTDTQYF	TGTGCCAGCAGTGCCCGAGGGCGGGGAGGCACAGATACGCAGTATTTT
-	-	TRBV19	TRBJ2-1	CASSLSPYNEQFF	TGTGCCAGTTCCCTTAGCCCCTACAATGAGCAGTTCTTC
-	-	TRBV10-2	TRBJ2-3	CASRGGGPYPTLSDTQYF	TGCGCCAGCAGGGGGGGTGGGCCCTACCCGACTCTTTCAGATACGCAGTATTTT
-	TRBD1	TRBV4-3	TRBJ2-1	CASSQDGTGPYNEQFF	TGCGCCAGCAGCCAAGATGGGACAGGGCCCTACAATGAGCAGTTCTTC
-	-	TRBV7-2	TRBJ2-7	CASSFLAQDGYEQYF	TGTGCCAGCAGCTTCCTAGCCCAAGACGGCTACGAGCAGTACTTC
few	-	TRBV5-1	TRBJ1-1	CASSLGTEAFF	TGCGCCAGCAGCTTGGGAACTGAAGCTTTCTTT
-	-	TRBV10-3	TRBJ1-5	CAIREGFGNQPQHF	TGTGCCATCAGGGAGGGGTTTGGCAATCAGCCCCAGCATTTT
-	TRBD2	TRBV5-4	TRBJ2-3	CASSLGGLATDTQYF	TGTGCCAGCAGCTTGGGGGGACTAGCGACAGATACGCAGTATTTT
-	-	TRBV5-8	TRBJ1-6	CASSLDGRNSPLHF	TGTGCCAGCAGCTTGGACGGAAGAAATTCACCCCTCCACTTT
-	TRBD1	TRBV5-4	TRBJ1-2	CASTVQGERDGYTF	TGTGCCAGCACCGTACAGGGGGAAAGGGATGGCTACACCTTC
-	-	TRBV5-1	TRBJ2-1	CASSLEGSLYNEQFF	TGCGCCAGCAGCTTGGAGGGGTCTCTCTACAATGAGCAGTTCTTC
once	-	TRBV7-9	TRBJ1-4	CASSIAPQGHEKLFF	TGTGCCAGCAGTATCGCCCCTCAGGGACATGAAAAACTGTTTTTT
-	-	TRBV5-1	TRBJ2-5	CASSLETVNRWETQYF	TGCGCCAGCAGCTTGGAGACAGTAAATCGATGGGAGACCCAGTACTTC
-	-	TRBV7-9	TRBJ2-7	CASSPTGGPVYEQYF	TGTGCCAGCAGCCCGACCGGCGGGCCAGTCTACGAGCAGTACTTC
-	TRBD2	TRBV5-4	TRBJ2-7	CASSFMGLADYEQYF	TGTGCCAGCAGCTTTATGGGACTAGCGGATTACGAGCAGTACTTC
-	-	TRBV5-3	TRBJ2-1	CARSYADEQFF	TGTGCCAGAAGCTATGCCGATGAGCAGTTCTTC
-	TRBD1	TRBV5-1	TRBJ1-1	CASSLEGQGVGEAFF	TGCGCCAGCAGCTTGGAGGGACAGGGGGTGGGTGAAGCTTTCTTT
-	-	TRBV14	TRBJ2-2	CASSQDVGLMNTGELFF	TGTGCCAGCAGCCAAGATGTCGGCCTTATGAACACCGGGGAGCTGTTTTTT
-	TRBD2	TRBV7-9	TRBJ2-7	CASSPRGGSYEQYF	TGTGCCAGCAGCCCCCGGGGGGGATCCTACGAGCAGTACTTC
-	-	TRBV10-3	TRBJ2-1	CAISDHGGPGYEQFF	TGTGCCATCAGTGACCATGGGGGACCAGGTTATGAGCAGTTCTTC
-	-	TRBV19	TRBJ2-7	CASSTIQGRYEQYF	TGTGCCAGCTCCACAATACAGGGCCGGTACGAGCAGTACTTC
-	-	TRBV2	TRBJ2-5	CASSAAETQYF	TGTGCCAGCAGTGCGGCGGAGACCCAGTACTTC
-	TRBD1	TRBV2	TRBJ2-7	CASSLIRTGDEQYF	TGTGCCAGCAGTTTAATCCGGACAGGGGACGAGCAGTACTTC
-	TRBD1	TRBV10-3	TRBJ2-6	CAISGIFGQAANVLTF	TGTGCCATCAGTGGAATATTTGGACAGGCCGCCAACGTCCTGACTTTC
-	TRBD2	TRBV29-1	TRBJ2-1	CSVDLREGRSYNEQFF	TGCAGCGTTGATTTGCGGGAGGGCCGATCCTACAATGAGCAGTTCTTC
-	-	TRBV4-3	TRBJ2-1	CASSQAALGLEQFF	TGCGCCAGCAGCCAGGCCGCTTTGGGGCTGGAGCAGTTCTTC
-	TRBD1	TRBV7-7	TRBJ2-1	CASSLTRDSYNEQFF	TGTGCTAGCAGCTTAACCCGGGACAGTTACAATGAGCAGTTCTTC
-	-	TRBV2	TRBJ2-5	CASRDSRVETQYF	TGTGCCAGCAGGGACTCTCGGGTAGAGACCCAGTACTTC
-	-	TRBV2	TRBJ1-5	CASTQGRDQPQHF	TGTGCCAGTACTCAGGGGCGGGATCAGCCCCAGCATTTT
-	TRBD1	TRBV2	TRBJ2-2	CASSDQGTATGELFF	TGTGCCAGCAGTGATCAAGGGACAGCCACCGGGGAGCTGTTTTTT
once	TRBD2	TRBV19	TRBJ2-5	CASSIDLLAGGQETQYF	TGTGCCAGTAGTATAGATCTGCTAGCGGGGGGACAAGAGACCCAGTACTTC
-	TRBD2	TRBV6-6	TRBJ2-1	CASSYGLAGDEQFF	TGTGCCAGCAGTTACGGACTAGCTGGTGATGAGCAGTTCTTC
-	-	TRBV7-2	TRBJ2-2	CASSQGLVTGELFF	TGTGCCAGCAGCCAGGGACTGGTCACCGGGGAGCTGTTTTTT
-	-	TRBV5-1	TRBJ1-5	CASSLSGHGYSNQPQHF	TGCGCCAGCAGCTTGTCCGGACACGGTTATAGCAATCAGCCCCAGCATTTT
-	-	TRBV19	TRBJ2-7	CASSPAGTTYEQYF	TGTGCCAGTAGCCCCGCAGGGACCACCTACGAGCAGTACTTC